This T cell receptor (beta chain) originates from a study of T cell repertoires in cytomegalovirus infection. Study-wide background: Indicated by public TCR beta signatures were CMV infection and matching HLA type.

Using its own MiXCR run on the reads, TCRdb lists one record per CDR3 protein. Altogether 310,000 or so distinct CDR3 sequences are present, around 10% being singletons, with the ten largest covering less than 3%. General study findings and limits: Carriage of CMV together with the relevant HLA was identifiable through cumulative public TCR beta family frequency.

Germline V CDR1 and CDR2: ENHRY, SYGVKD. This CDR3 has 13 residues. V lost 9 bases to trimming and J lost 6 bases; unmatched junction nucleotides: 7. A word on this clonotype: Its target is not known.

The receptor comes from a human donor in good health (CMV status not recorded). Some clones in this sample may be carry-over from other donors' samples. This chain connects TRBV10-3 to TRBJ2-1; 8 bases match TRBD1. The sequencing input was PBMCs. CDR3 amino acids: CAMAQGGSNEQFF. The CDR3 DNA reads TGTGCCATGGCACAGGGGGGATCCAATGAGCAGTTCTTC.